This T cell receptor (beta chain) appears in the sequencing data of a study of T cells after yellow fever vaccination. CDR3 length equals 18 residues. Unmatched junction bases numbered 7, after V lost 5 bases and J lost 0 bases. Germline V gene data show CDR1 as MRHNA and CDR2 as SNTAGT. Overall study results and limits: Clonotype sharing between CD4 and CD8 compartments was small.

A universal primer site and UMIs were added as TCR cDNA was made by 5'RACE template switching. A single record per CDR3 protein comes from TCRdb applying MiXCR to the 5' RACE reads. The data show 500,000 to 650,000 distinct CDR3 sequences, around 12% seen once. In the case of this clonotype: Its antigen is unknown.

Source: PBMCs, taken on the day of the yellow fever booster vaccination. The source of this sequence is a man between 25 and 39 years old who received the YFV17D yellow fever vaccine. The chain is built from TRBV6-4 and TRBJ2-3, with TRBD2 matching over 14 bases. As DNA, the CDR3 is TGTGCCAGCAGTAGACTAGCGGGAGGGCCATCAAGCACAGATACGCAGTATTTT. It translates to CASSRLAGGPSSTDTQYF.